The next 4 T cell receptor beta chains were all read from a single sample in a study of response to subunit inactivated influenza vaccine. Via MiXCR, TCRdb re-called the RT-PCR reads, giving one row per CDR3 protein. The sample lists about 650,000 distinct CDR3 sequences, approximately 15% seen once, with 7.6% in the top ten. Specimen: PBMCs from blood, collected 14 to 15 days before vaccination. These receptors were taken from a man in his fifties who received an inactivated influenza vaccine.

The table lists this clonotype with a few counts. The chain carries TRBV27 and TRBJ2-1, with 11 bases lining up with TRBD2. The CDR3 contains 19 residues. V shed 7 bases, J shed 0 bases, and the junction held 14 bases outside the gene matches. The germline gives CDR1 MNHEY, CDR2 SMNVEV (reference sequence). The CDR3 reads CASTYALAGVGSSYNEQFF. In DNA, the CDR3 is TGTGCCAGCACCTATGCACTAGCGGGAGTGGGGTCCTCCTACAATGAGCAGTTCTTC.

The rearrangement links TRBV6-2 or TRBV6-3 to TRBJ2-2; tentative D call: TRBD1 (5 bases). Germline lookup yields CDR1 MNHEY and CDR2 SVGEGT. The CDR3 is 15 residues long. Trimming took off 2 bases at V and 3 bases at J, with 10 bases between the two ends. The CDR3 nucleotides read TGTGCCAGCAGTTACCTTCTAGGGGACACCGGGGAGCTGTTTTTT. It specifies CASSYLLGDTGELFF.

This clonotype occurred a few times. The chain carries TRBV29-1 and TRBJ2-2; 9 bases align to TRBD1. The CDR3 has 14 amino acids. Trimming at V came to 6 bases and at J to 4 bases, leaving 6 bases not matched to a gene. CDR1 is SQVTM, CDR2 ANQGSEA, per germline. CDR3 residues: CSVGTGGFTGELFF. For the CDR3, the DNA is TGCAGCGTAGGAACAGGGGGCTTCACCGGGGAGCTGTTTTTT.

This clonotype was observed many times. The rearrangement links TRBV12-3 or TRBV12-4 to TRBJ1-2; D remains unclear. This CDR3 has 12 amino acids. Trimming shortened V by 5 bases and J by 0 bases, and 4 bases separated the two germline ends. Here the CDR3 reads CASSPANYGYTF. The CDR3 DNA reads TGTGCCAGCAGTCCCGCTAACTATGGCTACACCTTC.